The clone carrying this T cell receptor (beta chain) was seen a handful of times. The antigen remains undetermined. These data originate in a study of T-cell memory formation after mild COVID-19. Study background: Largely, TCR clusters stayed within a single donor.

TCR alpha and TCR beta cDNA libraries with sample barcodes and UMIs came from 5'RACE using constant-segment primers. Each CDR3 protein gets one entry after TCRdb re-called the 5' RACE reads with MiXCR. Here the sample spans about 320,000 distinct CDR3 sequences, roughly an eighth being singletons. Study observations and caveats: Among CD4+ contracting clones, most were CM and EM, and CD8+ ones EMRA. From day 15 to 85, contracting clones were balanced between CD4 and CD8, whereas later expanders leaned toward CD4+.

The ends lost 0 bases at V and 3 bases at J; junction bases unmatched: 5. The CDR3 loop spans 15 amino acids. Germline V gene sequence: CDR1 DFQATT, CDR2 SNEGSKA (reference sequence). The V gene is TRBV20-1, the J gene TRBJ2-3; TRBD1 matches 8 bases. Sequences were obtained from PBMCs or a T cell subset sorted from them (not recorded which). The origin of this receptor is a man aged 18 to 29 who had mild COVID-19 (a few samples of this study predate the infection). Cell type and time point are not known. Here the CDR3 reads CSARDRTGPTDTQYF. DNA of the CDR3: TGCAGTGCTAGAGATAGGACAGGGCCTACAGATACGCAGTATTTT.